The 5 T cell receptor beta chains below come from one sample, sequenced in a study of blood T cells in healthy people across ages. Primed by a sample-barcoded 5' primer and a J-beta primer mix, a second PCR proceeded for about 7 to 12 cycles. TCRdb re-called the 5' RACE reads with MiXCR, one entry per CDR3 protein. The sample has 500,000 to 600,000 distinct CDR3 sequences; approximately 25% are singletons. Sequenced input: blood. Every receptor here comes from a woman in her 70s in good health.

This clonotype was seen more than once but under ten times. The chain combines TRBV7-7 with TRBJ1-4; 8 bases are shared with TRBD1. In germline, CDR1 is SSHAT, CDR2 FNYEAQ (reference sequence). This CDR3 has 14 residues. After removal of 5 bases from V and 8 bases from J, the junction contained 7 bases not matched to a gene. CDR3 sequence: CASSPSDRAEKLFF. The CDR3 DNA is TGTGCCAGCAGCCCCTCGGACAGGGCGGAAAAACTGTTTTTT.

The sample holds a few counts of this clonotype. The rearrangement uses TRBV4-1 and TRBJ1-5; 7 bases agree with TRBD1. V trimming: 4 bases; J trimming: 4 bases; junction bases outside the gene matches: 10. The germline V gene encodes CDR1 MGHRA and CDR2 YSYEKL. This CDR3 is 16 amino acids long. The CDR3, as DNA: TGCGCCAGCAGCCTTAACCGGGACAGCAAGAATCAGCCCCAGCATTTT. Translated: CASSLNRDSKNQPQHF.

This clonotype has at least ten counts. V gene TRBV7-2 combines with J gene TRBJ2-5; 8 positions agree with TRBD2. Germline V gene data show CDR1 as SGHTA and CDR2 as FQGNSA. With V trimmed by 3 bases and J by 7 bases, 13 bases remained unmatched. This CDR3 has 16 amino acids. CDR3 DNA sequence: TGTGCCAGCAGCTTTCAAAGCGGGGGTCCCTGGGGGACCCAGTACTTC. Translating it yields CASSFQSGGPWGTQYF. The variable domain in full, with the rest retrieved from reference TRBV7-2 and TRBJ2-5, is GAGVSQSPSNKVTEKGKDVELRCDPISGHTALYWYRQSLGQGLEFLIYFQGNSAPDKSGLPSDRFSAERTGGSVSTLTIQRTQQEDSAVYLCASSFQSGGPWGTQYFGPGTRLLVL.

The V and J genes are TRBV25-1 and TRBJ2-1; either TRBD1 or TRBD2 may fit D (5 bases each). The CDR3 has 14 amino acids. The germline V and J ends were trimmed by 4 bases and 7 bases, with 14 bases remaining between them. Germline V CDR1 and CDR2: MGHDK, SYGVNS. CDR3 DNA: TGTGCCAGCAGTGGAGGGACGGGGCGTAATGAGCAGTTCTTC. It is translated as CASSGGTGRNEQFF.

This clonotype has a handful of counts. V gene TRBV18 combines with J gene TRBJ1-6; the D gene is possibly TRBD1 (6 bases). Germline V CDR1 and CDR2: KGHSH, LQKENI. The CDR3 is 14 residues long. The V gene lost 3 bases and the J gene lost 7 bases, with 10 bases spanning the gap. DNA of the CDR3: TGTGCCAGCTCACCGGAGGACAGAAATTCACCCCTCCACTTT. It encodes CASSPEDRNSPLHF.